This T cell receptor (beta chain) was obtained from a study of T cell repertoires in cytomegalovirus infection. This clonotype was detected only a few times. TCRdb used MiXCR to reprocess the reads, holding one entry per CDR3 protein. Of about 160,000 distinct CDR3 sequences in the sample, more than 15% are singletons; the top ten hold roughly 20%. J gave up 4 bases and V 1 base, and 10 bases lay outside the gene matches. Germline V CDR1 and CDR2: SGHVS, FQNEAQ. The CDR3 spans 17 residues. Sequenced: CD8+ T cells from PBMCs. This receptor was identified in a human donor in good health (CMV status not recorded). Some clones in this sample may be carry-over from other donors' samples. The genes are TRBV7-8 and TRBJ1-1; 9 nucleotides line up with TRBD1. The CDR3 DNA follows: TGTGCCAGCAGCTTAGAGATAAGGACAGGGGTCATCACTGAAGCTTTCTTT. It translates to CASSLEIRTGVITEAFF.